Shown below are 29 T cell receptor beta chains from a single sample sequenced in a study of cytomegalovirus exposure and HLA in healthy donors. The PCR contained 60 Vbeta and 13 Jbeta primers. Sequencing was performed with immunoSEQ multiplex PCR; in TCRdb, only in-frame clones are kept and a portion is missing. Among around 150,000 clones listed, less than 85% were seen once. The sample was PBMCs. These receptors were obtained from a man aged 40-50 years in good health and CMV-seronegative.

This chain's CDR3 is CASSEIAGDPDTQYF. For the CDR3, the DNA is TGTGCCAGCAGTGAAATAGCGGGGGATCCAGATACGCAGTATTTT. The V and J genes are TRBV6-1 and TRBJ2-3; 9 bases match TRBD2. The germline gives CDR1 MNHNS, CDR2 SASEGT. The CDR3 consists of 15 residues. The ends lost 2 bases at V and 4 bases at J; junction bases unmatched: 4.

This rearrangement joins TRBV14 to TRBJ1-2, with 10 bases aligning to TRBD1. The length of the CDR3 is 16 residues. Losses at the gene ends were 3 bases for V and 4 bases for J; bases not matched to a gene: 8. The germline CDR1 and CDR2 sequences are SGHDN and FVKESK. The chain's CDR3 is CASSQSLGQGSYGYTF. CDR3 in DNA: TGTGCCAGCAGCCAGAGTCTGGGACAGGGGAGCTATGGCTACACCTTC.

In its sample, this clone was seen a few times. The chain is built from TRBV5-4 and TRBJ2-6; D perhaps matches TRBD2 (5 bases). The V gene's germline CDR1 is SGHNT and CDR2 YYREEE (reference sequence). The CDR3 extends over 15 amino acids. V dropped 3 bases and J dropped 0 bases, with 7 bases sitting between them. CDR3 protein: CASSSAGSGANVLTF. The CDR3 DNA sequence: TGTGCCAGCAGCTCCGCGGGCTCTGGGGCCAACGTCCTGACTTTC.

This rearrangement joins TRBV6-1 to TRBJ2-5; 7 bases are shared with TRBD1. CDR3 length equals 15 residues. Germline V gene data show CDR1 as MNHNS and CDR2 as SASEGT. With V trimmed by 6 bases and J by 1 base, 8 bases remained unmatched. The CDR3 protein is CASRGRGGSQETQYF. The CDR3 region has the DNA TGTGCCAGCAGGGGTAGAGGGGGCAGCCAAGAGACCCAGTACTTC.

The rearrangement joins TRBV11-2 to TRBJ2-7; TRBD1 agrees at 7 bases. Germline V gives CDR1 SGHAT, CDR2 FQNNGV. Trimming at V came to 4 bases and at J to 3 bases, leaving 9 bases not matched to a gene. This CDR3 spans 15 amino acids. This CDR3 is CASSSPLTGDYEQYF. The CDR3 DNA is TGTGCCAGCAGCTCGCCCCTCACAGGGGACTACGAGCAGTACTTC.

The chain has TRBV6-5 and TRBJ1-2; TRBD1 is a possible D gene (5 bases). The germline V gene has CDR1 MNHEY and CDR2 SVGAGI. Trimming removed 0 bases at V and 8 bases at J, with 13 bases between. This CDR3 has 14 residues. The CDR3: CASSYSAGTRGYTF. Here the CDR3 DNA reads TGTGCCAGCAGTTACTCGGCGGGGACGCGGGGCTACACCTTC.

CDR3 sequence (DNA): TGCAGTGCAACTCCCTCCTACGAGCAGTACTTC. This gives the protein CSATPSYEQYF. The rearrangement uses TRBV20-1 and TRBJ2-7; D is uncertain. The CDR3 runs to 11 residues. Per the germline V gene, CDR1 is DFQATT and CDR2 is SNEGSKA (reference sequence). Trimming took 6 bases from V and 0 from J, leaving 6 bases between them.

The chain couples TRBV30 to TRBJ1-5; possible D gene TRBD1, 5 bases. The CDR3 spans 15 residues. V lost 3 bases to trimming and J lost 5 bases, with 17 bases between them. Germline CDR1 reads GTSNPN; CDR2 reads SVGIG (reference sequence). The CDR3 reads CAWSATDSVYQPQHF. In DNA, the CDR3 is TGTGCCTGGAGCGCTACCGACAGCGTCTATCAGCCCCAGCATTTT.

The chain recombines TRBV13 with TRBJ2-3; 12 bases are shared with TRBD2. This CDR3 is 17 amino acids long. V gave up 2 bases and J gave up 2 bases; unmatched junction bases: 5. Germline values: CDR1 PRHDT, CDR2 FYEKMQ (reference sequence). In nucleotides, the CDR3 is TGTGCCAGCAGCTTACGGACTAGCGGGGAATACACAGATACGCAGTATTTT. Translating gives CASSLRTSGEYTDTQYF.

V usage is TRBV27 and J usage is TRBJ1-6, with a tentative D call TRBD1 (5 bases). Trimming removed 5 bases at V and 7 bases at J, with 18 bases between. This CDR3 is 16 amino acids long. Looked up from germline, CDR1 is MNHEY and CDR2 is SMNVEV (reference sequence). For the CDR3, the DNA is TGTGCCAGCAGTCTTTCTCCCAACCAGGGAAATTCACCCCTCCACTTT. Translating it yields CASSLSPNQGNSPLHF.

The chain employs TRBV11-2 and TRBJ2-7; 8 bases line up with TRBD2. Looked up from germline, CDR1 is SGHAT and CDR2 is FQNNGV. The J segment lost 6 bases and the V segment lost 5 bases, leaving 15 bases of the junction unmatched. This CDR3 spans 16 amino acids. The CDR3 protein is CASSPILGPGGREQYF. For the CDR3, the DNA is TGTGCCAGCAGCCCAATTTTGGGACCGGGAGGGCGCGAGCAGTACTTC.

This clone was picked up a small number of times. V and J are TRBV2 and TRBJ2-1; D perhaps matches TRBD2 (6 bases). CDR1 and CDR2 (germline): SNHLY, FYNNEI. Trimming removed 4 bases at V and 0 bases at J, with 10 bases between. The CDR3 totals 15 residues. The CDR3 loop is CASSAEGPSYNEQFF. The CDR3 DNA sequence: TGTGCCAGCAGTGCGGAGGGGCCCTCCTACAATGAGCAGTTCTTC.

The chain links TRBV5-1 to TRBJ1-3, with D hard to call. The CDR3 covers 14 residues. Germline V lookup: CDR1 SGHRS, CDR2 YFSETQ. V was clipped by 1 base and J by 0 bases, with 5 bases between them. The CDR3 region is CASSLQDSGNTIYF. DNA for the CDR3: TGCGCCAGCAGCTTGCAGGACTCTGGAAACACCATATATTTT.

J is TRBJ1-4 and V is TRBV5-1, with 8 bases aligning to TRBD1. Germline CDR1 reads SGHRS; CDR2 reads YFSETQ. The CDR3 is made up of 15 amino acids. Losses at the gene ends were 4 bases for V and 7 bases for J; bases not matched to a gene: 9. DNA for the CDR3: TGCGCCAGCAGCCTGGGCGGACAGGGATTTGAAAAACTGTTTTTT. Translated, it gives CASSLGGQGFEKLFF.

With respect to this clone: An end of the junction does not agree with germline; a read error may underlie this. CDR3 residues: CSSSHISTQIDWNTEAFF. DNA for the CDR3: TGTTCCAGCAGCCATATATCAACCCAGATCGATTGGAACACTGAAGCTTTCTTT. The gene calls are TRBV7-9 and TRBJ1-1, with no clear D. Germline values: CDR1 SEHNR, CDR2 FQNEAQ (reference sequence). CDR3 length: 18 residues.

V usage is TRBV13 and J usage is TRBJ1-1, with 8 positions matching TRBD1. V shed 5 bases and J 5 bases; nucleotides not matched to a gene: 16. CDR1 and CDR2 from the germline V gene are PRHDT and FYEKMQ (reference sequence). The CDR3 length is 17 residues. Written as DNA, the CDR3 is TGTGCCAGCAGCCCGACCTTCGATTGGACAGGGCGAACTGAAGCTTTCTTT. It translates to CASSPTFDWTGRTEAFF.

The chain combines TRBV7-9 with TRBJ2-3; 13 bases line up with TRBD2. With 4 bases clipped from V and 2 bases from J, the junction kept 3 bases outside the gene matches. The CDR3 has 16 residues. Germline assignment: CDR1 SEHNR and CDR2 FQNEAQ (reference sequence). CDR3 DNA sequence: TGTGCCAGCAGCTCGGGACTAGCGGGGAACACAGATACGCAGTATTTT. Its protein is CASSSGLAGNTDTQYF.

The chain is built from TRBV2 and TRBJ1-6, with 7 bases aligning to TRBD1. The germline CDR1 and CDR2 sequences are SNHLY and FYNNEI. The length of the CDR3 is 15 residues. V lost 1 base and J lost 5; bases outside the gene matches: 2. CDR3 protein: CASSEGQGDNSPLHF. Written as DNA, the CDR3 is TGTGCCAGCAGTGAAGGGCAGGGGGATAATTCACCCCTCCACTTT.

This chain joins TRBV4-3 and TRBJ2-7, with TRBD1 identical over 9 bases. V lost 1 base to trimming and J lost 3 bases; unmatched junction nucleotides: 4. CDR1 is LGHNA, CDR2 YSLEER, per germline. This CDR3 comprises 15 residues. The CDR3 protein is CASSQAGTGSYEQYF. The CDR3 DNA follows: TGCGCCAGCAGCCAAGCCGGGACAGGGAGCTACGAGCAGTACTTC.

The table lists this clone with a count of one. The genes are TRBV28 and TRBJ1-3, with D unclear. The CDR3 length is 16 residues. Trimming removed 2 bases from V and 6 bases from J, with 17 bases in between. CDR1 and CDR2 from the germline V gene are MDHEN and SYDVKM. The CDR3 sequence is CASSLPRDRVENTIYF. The DNA for the CDR3 is TGTGCCAGCAGTTTACCCCGGGATCGGGTCGAAAACACCATATATTTT.

V and J are TRBV7-9 and TRBJ1-6; the D is unclear. V was cut by 4 bases and J by 8 bases, with 15 bases left in between. The CDR3 runs to 15 residues. Germline V lookup: CDR1 SEHNR, CDR2 FQNEAQ (reference sequence). The CDR3 region has the DNA TGTGCCAGCAGCTCCCAAGCGGGCTTTCATTCACCCCTCCACTTT. The encoded protein is CASSSQAGFHSPLHF. The whole variable domain, remainder taken from reference TRBV7-9 and TRBJ1-6, is DTGVSQNPRHKITKRGQNVTFRCDPISEHNRLYWYRQTLGQGPEFLTYFQNEAQLEKSRLLSDRFSAERPKGSFSTLEIQRTEQGDSAMYLCASSSQAGFHSPLHFGNGTRLTVT.

This clone was counted only a few times. The V and J genes are TRBV19 and TRBJ2-2; 10 nucleotides align to TRBD1. J lost 5 bases, V lost 5 bases, and 2 bases had no gene match. Germline CDR1 and CDR2: LNHDA and SQIVND (reference sequence). The CDR3 runs to 14 residues. The CDR3 reads CASSGTGATGELFF. CDR3 DNA: TGTGCCAGTAGTGGGACAGGGGCTACCGGGGAGCTGTTTTTT.

The J gene is TRBJ1-5, the V gene TRBV9, with D hard to call. V was shortened by 4 bases and J by 6 bases, with 11 bases between the two germline ends. The CDR3 loop spans 13 amino acids. Germline CDR1 reads SGDLS; CDR2 reads YYNGEE. The CDR3 reads CASSLGGSQPQHF. Written as DNA, the CDR3 is TGTGCCAGCAGCCTAGGAGGGAGTCAGCCCCAGCATTTT.

The chain joins TRBV11-2 to TRBJ1-2, with D perhaps matching TRBD1 (6 bases). This CDR3 comprises 14 residues. CDR1 and CDR2 (germline): SGHAT, FQNNGV. The V end was cut by 3 bases, the J end by 6 bases, with 14 bases between. Here the CDR3 reads CASSFYDRRNGYTF. The CDR3 coding sequence is TGTGCCAGCAGCTTTTATGACAGGCGAAATGGCTACACCTTC.

This chain connects TRBV30 to TRBJ2-3; D may be TRBD2 (5 bases). V was clipped by 4 bases and J by 0 bases, with 8 bases between them. Germline CDR1 and CDR2: GTSNPN and SVGIG (reference sequence). CDR3 length: 13 amino acids. CDR3 in DNA: TGTGCCTGGAAGAGGGCGAGCACAGATACGCAGTATTTT. Its translation is CAWKRASTDTQYF.

This clone has only a few counts. CDR3 amino acids: CAWAGGYEQYF. The DNA for the CDR3 is TGTGCCTGGGCAGGGGGCTACGAGCAGTACTTC. The chain is built from TRBV30 and TRBJ2-7; 7 bases line up with TRBD1. Germline V lookup: CDR1 GTSNPN, CDR2 SVGIG (reference sequence). The junction had 1 base not matched to a gene; V was cut back by 5 bases and J by 3 bases. The length of the CDR3 is 11 residues.

The chain joins TRBV2 to TRBJ2-3; TRBD2 might be the D (6 bases). The CDR3 extends over 14 amino acids. V was pared by 0 bases and J by 6 bases, with 10 bases between. CDR1 and CDR2 (germline): SNHLY, FYNNEI. In DNA, the CDR3 is TGTGCCAGCAGTGAAGCCGGGAGCGTGGATACGCAGTATTTT. It yields the protein CASSEAGSVDTQYF.

This chain connects TRBV27 to TRBJ2-3; 12 bases agree with TRBD2. In germline, CDR1 is MNHEY, CDR2 SMNVEV (reference sequence). J gave up 5 bases and V 6 bases, and 3 bases lay outside the gene matches. CDR3 size: 14 residues. CDR3 loop: CASRLAGGGDTQYF. CDR3 nucleotide sequence: TGTGCCAGCAGACTAGCGGGAGGAGGAGATACGCAGTATTTT.

This clone was recorded a few times. The V and J genes are TRBV18 and TRBJ1-3, with D possibly TRBD1 on 5 matching bases. With 8 bases removed from V and 0 bases from J, the gap between germline ends came to 17 bases. CDR3 length: 16 amino acids. The germline V gene encodes CDR1 KGHSH and CDR2 LQKENI. The CDR3 nucleotides are TGTGCCAGCGCGGAGCAGGGTCTCCGCTCTGGAAACACCATATATTTT. It specifies CASAEQGLRSGNTIYF.